A selection of T cell receptor beta chains follows, all from one sample in a study of blood T cell repertoires in COVID-19. TCRdb's table, derived via immunoSEQ multiplex PCR, lists solely in-frame clones and lacks some. The profile shows about 280,000 clones, more than 70% of them singletons. Specimen: peripheral blood. Receptor source: a young woman with COVID-19, enrolled during active disease. The CDR3 runs from the conserved cysteine through the conserved F or W. Each record gives: V gene, clone size, CDR3 length, J gene, D gene, CDR3 protein, CDR3 DNA. D genes are given only for firm matches. The size entry is marked missing in some rows and otherwise reads once, few, many or a size class.

V gene: TRBV7-2; clone size: few; CDR3 length: 15; J gene: TRBJ1-2; D gene: NA; CDR3 protein: CASSPPGPSGYGYTF; CDR3 DNA: TGTGCCAGCAGCCCTCCCGGCCCCTCGGGCTATGGCTACACCTTC
V gene: TRBV5-1; clone size: few; CDR3 length: 16; J gene: TRBJ2-2; D gene: TRBD2; CDR3 protein: CASTFSGTSNTGELFF; CDR3 DNA: TGCGCCAGCACCTTTAGCGGGACATCGAACACCGGGGAGCTGTTTTTT
V gene: TRBV28; clone size: NA; CDR3 length: 16; J gene: TRBJ2-3; D gene: TRBD1; CDR3 protein: CASSLWRGLGTDTQYF; CDR3 DNA: TGTGCCAGCAGTTTATGGAGGGGGCTGGGCACAGATACGCAGTATTTT
V gene: TRBV3-1/TRBV3-2; clone size: NA; CDR3 length: 11; J gene: TRBJ2-1; D gene: TRBD2; CDR3 protein: CAVGTNNEQFF; CDR3 DNA: TGTGCCGTCGGGACTAACAATGAGCAGTTCTTC
V gene: TRBV27; clone size: NA; CDR3 length: 16; J gene: TRBJ2-7; D gene: NA; CDR3 protein: CASSLSRDSLTYEQYF; CDR3 DNA: TGTGCCAGCAGTTTATCGAGAGATTCTTTAACCTACGAGCAGTACTTC
V gene: TRBV14; clone size: NA; CDR3 length: 13; J gene: TRBJ1-1; D gene: NA; CDR3 protein: CASSLQGNTEAFF; CDR3 DNA: TGTGCCAGCAGCCTGCAGGGTAACACTGAAGCTTTCTTT
V gene: TRBV6-6; clone size: NA; CDR3 length: 16; J gene: TRBJ2-7; D gene: TRBD2; CDR3 protein: CASEGTSGRARYEQYF; CDR3 DNA: TGTGCCAGCGAGGGGACTAGCGGGAGGGCCAGGTACGAGCAGTACTTC
V gene: TRBV6-2/TRBV6-3; clone size: NA; CDR3 length: 11; J gene: TRBJ1-1; D gene: NA; CDR3 protein: CASSGGAEAFF; CDR3 DNA: TGTGCCAGCAGTGGAGGGGCCGAAGCTTTCTTT
V gene: TRBV10-1; clone size: few; CDR3 length: 16; J gene: TRBJ2-7; D gene: TRBD1; CDR3 protein: CASSDSPGQGTYEQYF; CDR3 DNA: TGCGCCAGCAGTGATTCACCGGGACAGGGAACGTACGAGCAGTACTTC
V gene: TRBV10-2; clone size: once; CDR3 length: 15; J gene: TRBJ2-4; D gene: NA; CDR3 protein: CASQDPGLAKNIQYF; CDR3 DNA: TGCGCCAGCCAGGATCCGGGACTAGCCAAAAACATTCAGTACTTC
V gene: TRBV6-2/TRBV6-3; clone size: NA; CDR3 length: 14; J gene: TRBJ1-5; D gene: NA; CDR3 protein: CASSLSHNNQPQHF; CDR3 DNA: TGTGCCAGCAGTTTAAGTCACAACAATCAGCCCCAGCATTTT
V gene: TRBV5-1; clone size: NA; CDR3 length: 17; J gene: TRBJ2-1; D gene: TRBD2; CDR3 protein: CASSPELAGSSYNEQFF; CDR3 DNA: TGCGCCAGCAGCCCGGAACTAGCGGGTAGCTCCTACAATGAGCAGTTCTTC
V gene: TRBV19; clone size: NA; CDR3 length: 14; J gene: TRBJ1-1; D gene: NA; CDR3 protein: CASSPRDLGTEAFF; CDR3 DNA: TGTGCCAGTAGTCCCAGGGATTTGGGCACTGAAGCTTTCTTT
V gene: TRBV3-1/TRBV3-2; clone size: NA; CDR3 length: 16; J gene: TRBJ2-7; D gene: NA; CDR3 protein: CASSQGLVRGSYEQYF; CDR3 DNA: TGTGCCAGCAGCCAAGGTTTAGTTAGAGGGAGCTACGAGCAGTACTTC
V gene: TRBV29-1; clone size: NA; CDR3 length: 16; J gene: TRBJ1-1; D gene: TRBD1; CDR3 protein: CSVEGGTGGWYAEAFF; CDR3 DNA: TGCAGCGTTGAAGGAGGTACAGGGGGCTGGTACGCTGAAGCTTTCTTT
V gene: TRBV3-1/TRBV3-2; clone size: NA; CDR3 length: 14; J gene: TRBJ2-1; D gene: TRBD2; CDR3 protein: CASSLGGGPHEQFF; CDR3 DNA: TGTGCCAGCAGCCTCGGGGGAGGGCCCCATGAGCAGTTCTTC
V gene: TRBV28; clone size: NA; CDR3 length: 17; J gene: TRBJ1-1; D gene: TRBD1; CDR3 protein: CVSSLGRGRQGNTEAFF; CDR3 DNA: TGTGTCAGCAGTTTAGGGCGGGGAAGACAGGGGAACACTGAAGCTTTCTTT
V gene: TRBV28; clone size: NA; CDR3 length: 14; J gene: TRBJ1-1; D gene: TRBD1; CDR3 protein: CASSLPGGNTEAFF; CDR3 DNA: TGTGCCAGCAGTTTGCCAGGGGGCAACACTGAAGCTTTCTTT
V gene: TRBV7-2; clone size: NA; CDR3 length: 11; J gene: TRBJ2-7; D gene: NA; CDR3 protein: CASSSYHEQYF; CDR3 DNA: TGTGCCAGCAGCTCCTACCACGAGCAGTACTTC
V gene: TRBV10-3; clone size: few; CDR3 length: 14; J gene: TRBJ2-7; D gene: NA; CDR3 protein: CAISERGDSYEQYF; CDR3 DNA: TGTGCCATCAGTGAGAGAGGCGACAGTTACGAGCAGTACTTC
V gene: TRBV19; clone size: NA; CDR3 length: 14; J gene: TRBJ2-7; D gene: TRBD1; CDR3 protein: CASTTGQGPYEQYF; CDR3 DNA: TGTGCCAGTACCACAGGACAGGGTCCCTACGAGCAGTACTTC
V gene: TRBV4-3; clone size: once; CDR3 length: 14; J gene: TRBJ1-5; D gene: NA; CDR3 protein: CASSRKWAPGPQHF; CDR3 DNA: TGCGCCAGCAGCCGCAAGTGGGCCCCTGGGCCCCAGCATTTT
V gene: TRBV20-1; clone size: NA; CDR3 length: 16; J gene: TRBJ2-2; D gene: NA; CDR3 protein: CSASGPGSPNTGELFF; CDR3 DNA: TGCAGTGCTAGTGGCCCTGGGAGCCCGAACACCGGGGAGCTGTTTTTT
V gene: TRBV30; clone size: NA; CDR3 length: 15; J gene: TRBJ1-4; D gene: TRBD1; CDR3 protein: CAWSPPGQGYEKLFF; CDR3 DNA: TGTGCCTGGAGTCCCCCGGGACAGGGTTATGAAAAACTGTTTTTT
V gene: TRBV28; clone size: NA; CDR3 length: 18; J gene: TRBJ1-1; D gene: NA; CDR3 protein: CASSFLKGSSRENTEAFF; CDR3 DNA: TGTGCCAGCAGTTTCCTTAAAGGGTCGTCCAGGGAAAACACTGAAGCTTTCTTT
V gene: TRBV19; clone size: NA; CDR3 length: 15; J gene: TRBJ2-3; D gene: TRBD2; CDR3 protein: CASSIGLAGADTQYF; CDR3 DNA: TGTGCCAGTAGTATTGGACTAGCGGGGGCAGATACGCAGTATTTT
V gene: TRBV2; clone size: once; CDR3 length: 16; J gene: TRBJ2-4; D gene: TRBD2; CDR3 protein: CASTGLAVLAKNIQYF; CDR3 DNA: TGTGCCAGCACGGGACTAGCGGTACTAGCCAAAAACATTCAGTACTTC
V gene: TRBV15; clone size: NA; CDR3 length: 14; J gene: TRBJ2-3; D gene: TRBD1; CDR3 protein: CATSRDRGSDTQYF; CDR3 DNA: TGTGCCACCAGCAGAGACAGGGGGTCAGATACGCAGTATTTT
V gene: TRBV18; clone size: NA; CDR3 length: 14; J gene: TRBJ2-6; D gene: NA; CDR3 protein: CASLEDSGANVLTF; CDR3 DNA: TGTGCCAGCCTCGAGGACTCTGGGGCCAACGTCCTGACTTTC